Below, 3 T cell receptor beta chains from the same sample are listed, as sequenced in a study of naive and memory T cell subsets. Two oligonucleotides, mixed equimolar, formed the beta constant-region primer covering TRBC1 and TRBC2. In TCRdb, the UMI-ligation and nested PCR reads were re-called with MiXCR into one record per CDR3 protein. The top ten clones hold roughly 15% of a sample with 25,000 to 30,000 distinct CDR3 sequences, around 11% of them seen once. Material for sequencing was effector memory CD4+ T cells from blood. The subset is: effector memory, CD45RA- CD27-. These receptors were collected from a human donor in good health.

This clonotype was seen repeatedly, ten times or more. The rearrangement uses TRBV29-1 and TRBJ2-3; tentative D call: TRBD1 (7 bases). V lost 8 bases and J 4 bases, leaving 10 bases between the germline ends. Germline CDR1 SQVTM, CDR2 ANQGSEA. This CDR3 has 11 residues. The CDR3 is CSSRGADTQYF. Written as DNA, the CDR3 is TGCAGCTCCAGGGGGGCAGATACGCAGTATTTT.

This clonotype appeared many times. The J gene is TRBJ1-1, the V gene TRBV7-9, with D possibly TRBD1 on 6 matching bases. The CDR3 is 14 residues long. The V end was cut by 5 bases, the J end by 4 bases, with 14 bases between. Germline V CDR1 and CDR2: SEHNR, FQNEAQ (reference sequence). In DNA form, the CDR3 reads TGTGCCAGCAGCCGTCTGGGGGGGCCCACTGAAGCTTTCTTT. Translation gives CASSRLGGPTEAFF.

This clonotype was seen more than once but under ten times. The chain recombines TRBV27 with TRBJ1-2; D unresolved. CDR1 is MNHEY, CDR2 SMNVEV, per germline (reference sequence). This CDR3 spans 15 amino acids. Trimming pared 0 bases from V and 2 bases from J, leaving 10 bases between. CDR3 protein: CASSLSRLLNYGYTF. Written as DNA, the CDR3 is TGTGCCAGCAGTTTATCCCGGCTTCTAAACTATGGCTACACCTTC.